This T cell receptor beta chain was profiled in a study of blood T cell repertoires in COVID-19. In the original analysis: Researchers report that nucleated cell counts were estimated from reference gene primer amplification. Measured with immunoSEQ multiplex PCR; TCRdb has only the in-frame clones, and not every one. V, J and clone size derive from that table, while D and trimming were established from the DNA sequence. The repertoire includes 70,000 to 85,000 clones, approximately 90% of them detected once, and around 4.7% sits in the top ten. The CDR3 sequence is 12 residues long. Per germline, CDR1 SQVTM and CDR2 ANQGSEA. V shed 6 bases and J shed 0 bases, with 8 bases lying between them.

The source is a woman aged 55-69 years with active COVID-19. The sample consisted of peripheral blood. The V and J genes are TRBV29-1 and TRBJ1-1; D call uncertain. Here the CDR3 reads CSVEDLNTEAFF. CDR3 in DNA: TGCAGCGTCGAGGATTTGAACACTGAAGCTTTCTTT. Looking up the rest from reference TRBV29-1 and TRBJ1-1 gives the full variable domain: SAVISQKPSRDICQRGTSLTIQCQVDSQVTMMFWYRQQPGQSLTLIATANQGSEATYESGFVIDKFPISRPNLTFSTLTVSNMSPEDSSIYLCSVEDLNTEAFFGQGTRLTVV.